The 19 T cell receptor beta chains given below trace back to one sample, sequenced in a study of cytomegalovirus exposure and HLA in healthy donors. With 60 Vbeta and 13 Jbeta primers, the PCR was carried out. Produced via immunoSEQ multiplex PCR; TCRdb's table is partial and in-frame only. The sample has 100,000 to 150,000 clones, approximately 74% seen once. Sequenced input: PBMCs. Every receptor here comes from a male donor in good health and CMV-seronegative.

The gene calls are TRBV28 and TRBJ1-5; tentative D call: TRBD1 (5 bases). Trimming cost V 2 bases and J 3 bases, with 11 bases left between them. CDR1 and CDR2 (germline): MDHEN, SYDVKM. The CDR3 is 15 residues long. The CDR3 reads CASSLLQVNNQPQHF. The DNA for the CDR3 is TGTGCCAGCAGTTTACTACAGGTGAACAATCAGCCCCAGCATTTT.

The genes are TRBV9 and TRBJ2-5, with no clear D. V was cut by 4 bases and J by 5 bases, with 21 bases left in between. The CDR3 contains 16 residues. The V gene's germline CDR1 is SGDLS and CDR2 YYNGEE. The CDR3 coding sequence is TGTGCCAGCAGCCCCCGAGCGCTTCGAATTCAGGAGACCCAGTACTTC. As protein: CASSPRALRIQETQYF.

This rearrangement joins TRBV30 to TRBJ1-1, with D possibly matching TRBD1 (5 bases). The CDR3 loop spans 13 amino acids. The V end lost 4 bases, the J end lost 3 bases, and 12 bases lay between the germline ends. CDR1 is GTSNPN, CDR2 SVGIG, per germline (reference sequence). For the CDR3, the DNA is TGTGCCTGGACTCCCGGAGGGGACACTGAAGCTTTCTTT. Its translation: CAWTPGGDTEAFF.

The chain joins TRBV6-5 to TRBJ1-2; D unresolved. Trimming took 3 bases from V and 8 from J, leaving 10 bases between them. From germline, CDR1 is MNHEY and CDR2 SVGAGI. The CDR3 extends over 12 amino acids. CDR3 sequence reads: CASSYGEGGYTF. Here the CDR3 DNA reads TGTGCCAGCAGTTATGGAGAGGGAGGCTACACCTTC.

A remark on this clone: The same CDR3 is also encoded by other DNA sequences in this sample. The V and J genes are TRBV28 and TRBJ2-7, with D perhaps matching TRBD2 (5 bases). The CDR3 extends over 12 amino acids. V shed 4 bases and J shed 3 bases, with 7 bases lying between them. In germline, CDR1 is MDHEN, CDR2 SYDVKM. The CDR3 nucleotides are TGTGCCAGCAGTTCCGGGGTCTACGAGCAGTACTTC. Translation: CASSSGVYEQYF.

In DNA, the CDR3 is TGTGCCATCGGGGACAGGACGGTCTATGGCTACACCTTC. This encodes CAIGDRTVYGYTF. This chain connects TRBV10-3 to TRBJ1-2; 8 positions agree with TRBD1. This CDR3 has 13 amino acids. V lost 8 bases and J lost 4; bases outside the gene matches: 6. From germline, CDR1 is ENHRY and CDR2 SYGVKD.

This rearrangement joins TRBV28 to TRBJ2-3; 12 bases fit TRBD2. The CDR3 contains 15 residues. V lost 7 bases, J lost 5 bases, and 7 bases stayed unmatched. Germline loops: CDR1 MDHEN, CDR2 SYDVKM. The CDR3 DNA is TGTGCCAGCAACCCCCCGGGACTAGCGGGAGATACGCAGTATTTT. The encoded protein is CASNPPGLAGDTQYF. The entire variable domain, with the rest obtained from reference TRBV28 and TRBJ2-3, is as follows: DVKVTQSSRYLVKRTGEKVFLECVQDMDHENMFWYRQDPGLGLRLIYFSYDVKMKEKGDIPEGYSVSREKKERFSLILESASTNQTSMYLCASNPPGLAGDTQYFGPGTRLTVL.

A remark on this clone: The identical CDR3 is also encoded by other nucleotide sequences in the sample. The CDR3 is CASSLAGDSQETQYF. In DNA form, the CDR3 reads TGTGCCAGCAGCTTAGCTGGGGACAGCCAAGAGACCCAGTACTTC. J is TRBJ2-5 and V is TRBV7-8; 7 nucleotides line up with TRBD1. The junction had 2 bases not matched to a gene; V was cut back by 0 bases and J by 1 base. Germline V gene lookup returns CDR1 SGHVS and CDR2 FQNEAQ. The CDR3 consists of 15 residues.

The chain has TRBV25-1 and TRBJ1-5, with TRBD1 matching over 8 bases. The CDR3 is made up of 15 amino acids. V was pared by 4 bases and J by 2 bases, with 4 bases of the junction left unmatched. The germline gives CDR1 MGHDK, CDR2 SYGVNS. CDR3 residues: CASSATGGGNQPQHF. The CDR3 nucleotides read TGTGCCAGCAGTGCAACAGGGGGTGGCAATCAGCCCCAGCATTTT.

The chain employs TRBV15 and TRBJ2-1; 8 bases align to TRBD1. Germline assignment: CDR1 LNHNV and CDR2 YYDKDF (reference sequence). The CDR3 has 15 residues. V lost 3 bases and J lost 5; bases outside the gene matches: 6. The CDR3 spells CATSRGTGGHNEQFF. CDR3 sequence (DNA): TGTGCCACCAGCAGGGGGACAGGAGGTCACAATGAGCAGTTCTTC. The variable domain in full, completed from reference TRBV15 and TRBJ2-1, reads DAMVIQNPRYQVTQFGKPVTLSCSQTLNHNVMYWYQQKSSQAPKLLFHYYDKDFNNEADTPDNFQSRRPNTSFCFLDIRSPGLGDTAMYLCATSRGTGGHNEQFFGPGTRLTVL.

This rearrangement joins TRBV13 to TRBJ1-1; weak D call: TRBD1 (5 bases). The CDR3 extends over 15 amino acids. Trimming pared 6 bases from V and 2 bases from J, leaving 16 bases between. Germline V lookup: CDR1 PRHDT, CDR2 FYEKMQ (reference sequence). The CDR3 DNA reads as TGTGCCAGCAGACCCAGGGTGGTAGGAAACACTGAAGCTTTCTTT. Its translation: CASRPRVVGNTEAFF.

The V gene is TRBV30, the J gene TRBJ2-7; 11 bases line up with TRBD2. This CDR3 has 14 amino acids. Germline V gives CDR1 GTSNPN, CDR2 SVGIG (reference sequence). The J segment lost 6 bases and the V segment lost 0 bases, leaving 4 bases of the junction unmatched. The CDR3: CAWSVLAGVSEQYF. CDR3 sequence (DNA): TGTGCCTGGAGTGTACTAGCGGGGGTGTCCGAGCAGTACTTC.

The chain recombines TRBV7-9 with TRBJ1-1; no clear D. The CDR3 has 12 amino acids. CDR1 is SEHNR and CDR2 is FQNEAQ in the germline V gene (reference sequence). Trimming shortened V by 10 bases and J by 7 bases, and 16 bases separated the two germline ends. CDR3 coding DNA: TGTGCCATCCTCACCGAGTCCTTTGAAGCTTTCTTT. It is translated as CAILTESFEAFF.

This clone was counted between two and nine times. The germline gene is not matched at one end of the junction; a read error may be the cause. The V and J genes are TRBV28 and TRBJ2-1; 14 nucleotides align to TRBD2. The CDR3 is 18 residues long. The V gene's germline CDR1 is MDHEN and CDR2 SYDVKM. The CDR3 bases are TGTGCCAGCAGTTTAGGGGGACTAGCGGGAGACTCCCACAATGAGCAGTTCTTC. This sequence encodes CASSLGGLAGDSHNEQFF.

The table lists this clone with a few counts. The gene calls are TRBV28 and TRBJ1-1, with TRBD1 identical over 7 bases. The CDR3 runs 14 residues. The V gene's germline CDR1 is MDHEN and CDR2 SYDVKM. V was pared by 4 bases and J by 0 bases, with 2 bases of the junction left unmatched. CDR3 sequence (DNA): TGTGCCAGCAGTTCTGGGACAGTGAACACTGAAGCTTTCTTT. Protein product: CASSSGTVNTEAFF.

The rearrangement links TRBV6-5 to TRBJ1-5, with TRBD1 matching 8 bases. The length of the CDR3 is 14 residues. Trimming at V came to 6 bases and at J to 5 bases, leaving 6 bases not matched to a gene. The germline V gene has CDR1 MNHEY and CDR2 SVGAGI. The CDR3 is CASSPDRGYQPQHF. DNA of the CDR3: TGTGCCAGCAGCCCAGACAGGGGCTATCAGCCCCAGCATTTT.

The rearrangement links TRBV10-3 to TRBJ1-1; D call uncertain. CDR3 size: 12 residues. The V end was cut by 3 bases, the J end by 7 bases, with 9 bases between. The germline gives CDR1 ENHRY, CDR2 SYGVKD. The CDR3: CAISEMGLEAFF. DNA of the CDR3: TGTGCCATCAGTGAAATGGGCCTTGAAGCTTTCTTT.

The V and J genes are TRBV7-9 and TRBJ2-3; D perhaps matches TRBD2 (6 bases). Germline lookup yields CDR1 SEHNR and CDR2 FQNEAQ (reference sequence). The CDR3 contains 15 residues. Trimming took 3 bases from V and 4 from J, leaving 14 bases between them. The CDR3 coding sequence is TGTGCCAGCAGCTTGCGAAGACTAGGTCCAGATACGCAGTATTTT. It yields the protein CASSLRRLGPDTQYF.

The V call is TRBV18, the J call TRBJ1-5; 7 bases match TRBD1. The V segment lost 6 bases and the J segment 5 bases; nucleotides outside the gene matches: 4. Germline V gene lookup returns CDR1 KGHSH and CDR2 LQKENI. The CDR3 extends over 13 amino acids. In DNA form, the CDR3 reads TGTGCCAGCTCCCAGGGGGAACATCAGCCCCAGCATTTT. Its protein is CASSQGEHQPQHF.